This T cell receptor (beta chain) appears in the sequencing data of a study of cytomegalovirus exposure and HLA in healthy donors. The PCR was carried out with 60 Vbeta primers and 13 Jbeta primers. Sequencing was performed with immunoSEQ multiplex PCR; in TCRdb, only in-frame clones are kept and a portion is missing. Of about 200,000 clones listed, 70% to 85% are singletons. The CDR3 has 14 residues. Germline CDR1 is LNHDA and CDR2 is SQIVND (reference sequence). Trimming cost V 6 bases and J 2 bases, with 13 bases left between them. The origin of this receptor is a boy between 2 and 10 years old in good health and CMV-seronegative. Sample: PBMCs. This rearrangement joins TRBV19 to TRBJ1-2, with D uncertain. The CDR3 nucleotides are TGTGCCAGTAGCAACCTAATGAGAAACTATGGCTACACCTTC. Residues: CASSNLMRNYGYTF.